One sample yielded the 21 T cell receptor beta chains listed below, sequenced in a study of T cells in Graves' hyperthyroidism and ophthalmopathy. Amplified TCR beta CDR3 regions came from RNA transcripts. The TCR CDR3 was amplified in a first-round RT-PCR using the HTBI primer set. Each CDR3 protein is one row after TCRdb ran MiXCR on the multiplex PCR reads. Here the sample spans about 300,000 distinct CDR3 sequences, around a fifth being singletons. The sample taken for sequencing was blood. Source of these receptors: a man aged 45-65 years with Graves' ophthalmopathy.

The count of this clonotype is one. The chain recombines TRBV7-9 with TRBJ1-2, with D unresolved. Germline CDR1 and CDR2: SEHNR and FQNEAQ (reference sequence). The V end lost 2 bases, the J end lost 4 bases, and 5 bases lay between the germline ends. This CDR3 comprises 12 residues. The chain's CDR3 is CASSLNLYGYTF. DNA of the CDR3: TGTGCCAGCAGCTTAAATCTCTATGGCTACACCTTC.

This clonotype showed up many times. This chain uses TRBV28 with TRBJ2-1; TRBD1 aligns across 10 bases. V lost 5 bases to trimming and J lost 9 bases; unmatched junction nucleotides: 7. The CDR3 loop spans 14 amino acids. CDR1 is MDHEN, CDR2 SYDVKM, per germline. CDR3 protein: CASSLTGTGVEQFF. CDR3 nucleotides: TGTGCCAGCAGTCTCACCGGGACAGGGGTTGAGCAGTTCTTC.

This clonotype was counted a few times. The chain combines TRBV5-1 with TRBJ2-5, with D uncertain. CDR1 and CDR2 from the germline V gene are SGHRS and YFSETQ. This CDR3 comprises 14 residues. V was trimmed by 3 bases and J by 1 base, leaving 10 bases between them. The CDR3 sequence is CASSYGRLQETQYF. The CDR3 DNA follows: TGCGCCAGCAGCTACGGACGGCTCCAAGAGACCCAGTACTTC.

The gene calls are TRBV15 and TRBJ2-5; possible D gene TRBD2, 6 bases. This CDR3 has 15 residues. Germline CDR1 is LNHNV and CDR2 is YYDKDF (reference sequence). V was cut by 5 bases and J by 3 bases, with 16 bases left in between. This chain's CDR3 is CATSRGLLGEETQYF. CDR3 coding DNA: TGTGCCACCAGCCGGGGACTGCTCGGGGAAGAGACCCAGTACTTC.

The chain recombines TRBV6-1 with TRBJ2-1, with 11 bases matching TRBD2. This CDR3 region has 15 residues. In germline, CDR1 is MNHNS, CDR2 SASEGT. V lost 6 bases to trimming and J lost 5 bases; unmatched junction nucleotides: 6. The CDR3 nucleotides are TGTGCCAGCAGCCCACTAGCGGGGGCTAACAATGAGCAGTTCTTC. It is translated as CASSPLAGANNEQFF.

The chain is built from TRBV25-1 and TRBJ1-1, with D perhaps matching TRBD1 (5 bases). The CDR3 length is 12 residues. Trimming removed 4 bases from V and 6 bases from J, with 9 bases in between. CDR1 and CDR2 from the germline V gene are MGHDK and SYGVNS. The CDR3 reads CASSGGESEAFF. Written as DNA, the CDR3 is TGTGCCAGCAGTGGGGGGGAGTCTGAAGCTTTCTTT.

J is TRBJ2-1 and V is TRBV30; D may be TRBD2 (5 bases). CDR1 is GTSNPN, CDR2 SVGIG, per germline (reference sequence). The length of the CDR3 is 13 residues. The CDR3 loop reads CASDFHQYNEQFF. DNA of the CDR3: TGTGCATCGGACTTCCACCAATACAATGAGCAGTTCTTC.

V and J are TRBV10-3 and TRBJ2-2; D is possibly TRBD1 or TRBD2 (5 bases each). Germline CDR1 and CDR2: ENHRY and SYGVKD. The ends were cut back, 6 bases at V and 4 bases at J, with 9 bases in the middle. The CDR3 has 13 amino acids. The CDR3 nucleotides are TGTGCCATCAGGGGGGACGGCACCGGGGAGCTGTTTTTT. Translating gives CAIRGDGTGELFF.

The chain employs TRBV6-9 and TRBJ2-5; 8 nucleotides match TRBD1. CDR3 length: 14 amino acids. Trimming removed 4 bases from V and 2 bases from J; junction bases left unmatched: 3. Germline lookup yields CDR1 MNHGY and CDR2 SVAAGI. As DNA, the CDR3 is TGTGCCAGCAGTTCCCGGACAGGGCAAGAGACCCAGTACTTC. Translation: CASSSRTGQETQYF.

Worth noting for this clonotype: The germline gene is not matched at one end of the junction; a read error may be the cause. The J gene is TRBJ2-1, the V gene TRBV6-1, with 13 positions matching TRBD2. This CDR3 is 17 amino acids long. The germline V gene has CDR1 MNHNS and CDR2 SASEGT. In DNA form, the CDR3 reads TGTGCCAGCAGTCCCCAGCAGTCCCCGCCTGGGGGGACTAGCGGGATCTTC. It yields the protein CASSPQQSPPGGTSGIF.

This clonotype has only a few counts. A read error may account for a junction end that differs from germline. The chain joins TRBV6-1 to TRBJ1-1, with TRBD1 as a possible D gene (6 bases). The CDR3 is 16 residues long. Germline-derived CDR1 and CDR2 are MNHNS and SASEGT. The CDR3 sequence: CASRPSGGAQNTEPFF. The CDR3 nucleotides are TGTGCCAGCAGACCCAGTGGGGGGGCCCAGAACACTGAACCTTTCTTT.

There are a few counts of this clonotype. This chain links TRBV15 with TRBJ2-7; 10 bases align to TRBD2. Germline V gene data show CDR1 as LNHNV and CDR2 as YYDKDF (reference sequence). V gave up 3 bases and J gave up 3 bases; unmatched junction bases: 8. This CDR3 contains 16 residues. The CDR3 nucleotides are TGTGCCACCAGCAGGGAAAGGACTAGCGGAGTCTACGAGCAGTACTTC. This sequence encodes CATSRERTSGVYEQYF.

This rearrangement joins TRBV10-3 to TRBJ2-1; unclear D gene. CDR1 is ENHRY and CDR2 is SYGVKD in the germline V gene. CDR3 length: 16 residues. The CDR3 bases are TGTTCACTTCGCGACCCCAGGTCCTCCACCTACAATGAGCAGTTCTTC. Translation: CSLRDPRSSTYNEQFF.

This clonotype appeared many times. The J gene is TRBJ1-1, the V gene TRBV11-1; a weak D match, TRBD1 (5 bases). Germline values: CDR1 SGHAT, CDR2 FQDESV (reference sequence). The CDR3 length is 13 residues. V dropped 5 bases and J dropped 2 bases, with 9 bases sitting between them. CDR3 sequence: CASSTTVNTEAFF. In nucleotides, the CDR3 is TGTGCCAGCAGCACGACAGTCAACACTGAAGCTTTCTTT.

This clonotype was counted at least ten times. V usage is TRBV5-6 and J usage is TRBJ2-7; no clear D. Germline V gene data show CDR1 as SGHDT and CDR2 as YYEEEE. Trimming cost V 1 base and J 4 bases, with 12 bases left between them. The CDR3 extends over 14 amino acids. The CDR3 loop reads CASSLRQVLYEQYF. Written as DNA, the CDR3 is TGTGCCAGCAGCTTGAGGCAGGTACTTTACGAGCAGTACTTC.

The chain carries TRBV19 and TRBJ1-2; D not certain. Trimming cost V 8 bases and J 1 base, with 17 bases left between them. The CDR3 is 15 amino acids. CDR1 LNHDA and CDR2 SQIVND come from the germline V gene (reference sequence). DNA of the CDR3: TGTGCCAGTTCGCGCCAATCCGGGATTAACTATGGCTACACCTTC. Amino acid sequence: CASSRQSGINYGYTF.

The V call is TRBV30, the J call TRBJ2-7, with TRBD1 matching over 7 bases. Per the germline V gene, CDR1 is GTSNPN and CDR2 is SVGIG (reference sequence). There are 13 residues in the CDR3. J was trimmed by 7 bases and V by 2 bases; bases with no gene match: 8. CDR3 protein: CAWSRGTALEQYF. CDR3 DNA sequence: TGTGCCTGGAGTCGAGGGACAGCACTTGAGCAGTACTTC.

This clonotype has a handful of counts. This chain links TRBV9 with TRBJ2-7; no reliable D call. The CDR3 runs to 14 residues. Trimming took 2 bases from V and 6 from J, leaving 15 bases between them. In germline, CDR1 is SGDLS, CDR2 YYNGEE. CDR3 loop: CASSVEPSPGEQYF. The CDR3 region has the DNA TGTGCCAGCAGCGTTGAACCCTCGCCCGGCGAGCAGTACTTC.

V is TRBV19 and J is TRBJ2-5, with 7 positions matching TRBD2. J lost 7 bases, V lost 7 bases, and 15 bases had no gene match. The V gene's germline CDR1 is LNHDA and CDR2 SQIVND (reference sequence). The CDR3 extends over 15 amino acids. The CDR3 nucleotides read TGTGCCAGTAAGAAGGCTAGCGGTCCGGGTCGGACCCAGTACTTC. Protein: CASKKASGPGRTQYF.

The genes are TRBV5-5 and TRBJ2-3; 12 bases line up with TRBD2. The CDR3 is made up of 15 amino acids. With 0 bases clipped from V and 7 bases from J, the junction kept 3 bases outside the gene matches. Germline V CDR1 and CDR2: SGHKS, YYEKEE (reference sequence). Written as DNA, the CDR3 is TGTGCCAGCAGCTTGGCTAGCGGGGGGGGATATACGCAGTATTTT. Protein: CASSLASGGGYTQYF.

The table lists this clonotype with many counts. V and J are TRBV28 and TRBJ2-1; D possibly corresponds to TRBD1 (6 bases). The V gene's germline CDR1 is MDHEN and CDR2 SYDVKM. The CDR3 runs 17 residues. Trimming took off 3 bases at V and 1 base at J, with 16 bases between the two ends. The CDR3 here is CASSFSRGERSYNEQFF. The DNA of the CDR3 is TGTGCCAGCAGTTTTTCCAGGGGAGAGAGATCCTACAATGAGCAGTTCTTC.